This entry lists 17 T cell receptor beta chains sequenced from one sample in a study of control samples from healthy donors and cancer patients (dated by TCRdb to the early 2020s). Libraries were made using the immunoSEQ multiplex PCR assay. The source is immuneACCESS, and TCRdb retained only in-frame sequences with V and J called. Part of the clones is not carried over; for the studies checked, unresolved V genes explain less than half of this, and the remainder is unexplained. This sample gives 250,000 to 300,000 clones in total; roughly 80% of them show up just once. About 14% of the sample rests with the top ten. Sequenced sample: PBMCs. The receptors come from a woman aged 60 to 75 with lung cancer.

This clone is a singleton in its sample. This rearrangement joins TRBV2 to TRBJ1-5, with a weak D call TRBD1 (5 bases). The CDR3 is 14 amino acids. Germline CDR1 SNHLY, CDR2 FYNNEI. Between the trimmed V and J ends, which lost 7 bases and 6 bases, there was a span of 16 bases. The CDR3, as DNA: TGTGCCAGCAACGCGGCAGGGTCGGGTCAGCCCCAGCATTTT. Encoded protein: CASNAAGSGQPQHF.

The chain carries TRBV6-6 and TRBJ2-1, with D possibly TRBD2 on 5 matching bases. The V end was cut by 0 bases, the J end by 7 bases, with 16 bases between. The V gene's germline CDR1 is MNHNY and CDR2 SVGAGI (reference sequence). This CDR3 spans 16 amino acids. CDR3 in DNA: TGTGCCAGCAGTTACTCGAAGGTAGCCGGAGGTAATGAGCAGTTCTTC. This translates into CASSYSKVAGGNEQFF.

The chain links TRBV4-1 to TRBJ2-5, with 12 nucleotides matching TRBD2. Germline V gives CDR1 MGHRA, CDR2 YSYEKL. With 2 bases clipped from V and 1 base from J, the junction kept 2 bases outside the gene matches. The CDR3 runs to 16 residues. Here the CDR3 DNA reads TGCGCCAGCAGCCAACTACTAGCGGGGGGCCAAGAGACCCAGTACTTC. Translating it yields CASSQLLAGGQETQYF.

This rearrangement joins TRBV6-4 to TRBJ2-1; 8 nucleotides align to TRBD2. The CDR3 extends over 17 amino acids. Losses at the gene ends were 0 bases for V and 6 bases for J; bases not matched to a gene: 10. Germline CDR1 and CDR2: MRHNA and SNTAGT. As DNA, the CDR3 is TGTGCCAGCAGTGACTCGAGGTGGCGGGAGGTCATCAATGAGCAGTTCTTC. It yields the protein CASSDSRWREVINEQFF.

This clone was picked up one time. The rearrangement uses TRBV7-2 and TRBJ1-3; D remains unclear. The V end lost 5 bases, the J end lost 10 bases, and 12 bases lay between the germline ends. This CDR3 has 12 amino acids. Germline V gives CDR1 SGHTA, CDR2 FQGNSA. CDR3 loop: CASSPAGRTIYF. DNA for the CDR3: TGTGCCAGCAGCCCCGCCGGACGGACCATATATTTT.

This clone has only one observation. CDR3 nucleotide sequence: TGTGCCAGTAATCCCCCCGATCAGCCCCAGCATTTT. It encodes CASNPPDQPQHF. The rearrangement joins TRBV19 to TRBJ1-5; D unclear. V was cut by 7 bases and J by 5 bases, with 9 bases left in between. CDR1 is LNHDA and CDR2 is SQIVND in the germline V gene (reference sequence). CDR3 size: 12 residues.

The CDR3 loop reads CASSLGPASGRAKSYNEQFF. DNA of the CDR3: TGTGCCAGCAGTTTGGGCCCGGCTAGCGGGAGGGCCAAATCGTACAATGAGCAGTTCTTC. The chain is built from TRBV28 and TRBJ2-1; 12 bases are shared with TRBD2. Per the germline V gene, CDR1 is MDHEN and CDR2 is SYDVKM. Trimming took 3 bases from V and 4 from J; bases not matched to a gene: 16. The CDR3 is 20 amino acids.

J is TRBJ2-2 and V is TRBV9; D might be TRBD1 (6 bases). The CDR3 runs to 17 residues. Germline CDR1 and CDR2: SGDLS and YYNGEE. Trimming pared 4 bases from V and 0 bases from J, leaving 16 bases between. CDR3 in DNA: TGTGCCAGCAGCTATTCAATTACAGGGTCGAACACCGGGGAGCTGTTTTTT. Translation gives CASSYSITGSNTGELFF.

V gene TRBV2 combines with J gene TRBJ1-5; 9 bases are shared with TRBD1. CDR1 and CDR2 from the germline V gene are SNHLY and FYNNEI. The CDR3 length is 14 residues. The V segment lost 8 bases and the J segment 4 bases; nucleotides outside the gene matches: 6. The DNA for the CDR3 is TGTGCCAGCGGTACGGACAGGGGAAATCAGCCCCAGCATTTT. It yields the protein CASGTDRGNQPQHF.

The chain links TRBV18 to TRBJ1-5; D is unresolved. The V end lost 3 bases, the J end lost 7 bases, and 16 bases lay between the germline ends. Germline V gene data show CDR1 as KGHSH and CDR2 as LQKENI. CDR3 length: 15 residues. The CDR3 sequence is CASSPAPGSGQPQHF. The CDR3 nucleotides are TGTGCCAGCTCACCGGCCCCGGGCTCGGGGCAGCCCCAGCATTTT.

This clone showed up just once. The V call is TRBV3-1 (or the pseudogene TRBV3-2), the J call TRBJ1-2; D remains ambiguous. This CDR3 region has 14 residues. V shed 4 bases and J shed 4 bases, with 13 bases lying between them. CDR1 and CDR2 from the germline V gene are LGHDT and YNNKEL (reference sequence). The CDR3 sequence: CASSRGRGTYGYTF. The CDR3 nucleotides are TGTGCCAGCAGCCGAGGGCGAGGTACCTATGGCTACACCTTC.

This clone was observed once. The rearrangement links TRBV7-8 to TRBJ2-2, with a possible D match to TRBD1 (5 bases). The CDR3 runs 16 residues. Germline V gives CDR1 SGHVS, CDR2 FQNEAQ. Trimming shortened V by 5 bases and J by 0 bases, and 13 bases separated the two germline ends. In DNA, the CDR3 is TGTGCCAGCAGCCCACGACAGAATCCGAACACCGGGGAGCTGTTTTTT. This translates into CASSPRQNPNTGELFF.

V gene TRBV28 combines with J gene TRBJ1-1, with 8 bases aligning to TRBD1. V gave up 4 bases and J gave up 1 base; unmatched junction bases: 17. This CDR3 is 19 amino acids long. From germline, CDR1 is MDHEN and CDR2 SYDVKM. CDR3 in amino acids: CASSSLDRAGPNKNTEAFF. CDR3 sequence (DNA): TGTGCCAGCAGTTCACTGGACAGGGCCGGGCCCAACAAGAACACTGAAGCTTTCTTT.

The gene calls are TRBV6-1 and TRBJ1-2; D is undetermined. Germline V CDR1 and CDR2: MNHNS, SASEGT. This CDR3 has 13 residues. The V gene lost 2 bases and the J gene lost 6 bases, with 10 bases spanning the gap. The CDR3 is CASSEILGDGYTF. In DNA form, the CDR3 reads TGTGCCAGCAGTGAAATTTTGGGAGATGGCTACACCTTC.

The CDR3 loop is CASSALTSREETQYF. In nucleotides, the CDR3 is TGTGCCAGCAGCGCCCTGACTAGCCGTGAGGAGACCCAGTACTTC. The chain has TRBV9 and TRBJ2-5, with 7 bases that match TRBD2. Germline CDR1 SGDLS, CDR2 YYNGEE. The V gene end was trimmed by 3 bases and the J gene end by 5 bases; junction bases not matched to a gene: 10. This CDR3 has 15 amino acids.

Here the CDR3 DNA reads TGTGCCAGCTCACCAATGGACCCGACGAGCGGCTCACCCCTCCACTTT. The encoded protein is CASSPMDPTSGSPLHF. V and J are TRBV18 and TRBJ1-6; D gene ambiguous. The CDR3 has 16 residues. Germline V gives CDR1 KGHSH, CDR2 LQKENI. Trimming took 2 bases from V and 10 from J, leaving 18 bases between them. Looking up the rest from reference TRBV18 and TRBJ1-6 gives the full variable domain: NAGVMQNPRHLVRRRGQEARLRCSPMKGHSHVYWYRQLPEEGLKFMVYLQKENIIDESGMPKERFSAEFPKEGPSILRIQQVVRGDSAAYFCASSPMDPTSGSPLHFGNGTRLTVT.

This chain uses TRBV2 with TRBJ2-5; 9 bases are shared with TRBD1. V lost 8 bases and J lost 7; bases outside the gene matches: 8. The CDR3 contains 13 residues. CDR1 and CDR2 (germline): SNHLY, FYNNEI. The CDR3 DNA is TGTGCCAGCTTCCGGGACAGGGAGGGGACCCAGTACTTC. This gives the protein CASFRDREGTQYF.